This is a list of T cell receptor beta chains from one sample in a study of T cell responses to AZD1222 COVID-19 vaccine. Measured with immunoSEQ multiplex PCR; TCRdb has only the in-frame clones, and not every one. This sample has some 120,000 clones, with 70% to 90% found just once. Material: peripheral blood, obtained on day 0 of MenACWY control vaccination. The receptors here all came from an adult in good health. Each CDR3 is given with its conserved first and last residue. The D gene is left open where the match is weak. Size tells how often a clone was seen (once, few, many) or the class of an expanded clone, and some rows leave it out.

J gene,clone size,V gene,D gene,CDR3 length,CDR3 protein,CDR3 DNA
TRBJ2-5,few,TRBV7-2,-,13,CASSFHREETQYF,TGTGCCAGCAGCTTTCACAGGGAAGAGACCCAGTACTTC
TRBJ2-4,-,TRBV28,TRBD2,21,CATLSRLAGPYTSLAKNIQYF,TGTGCCACCCTCTCGAGGCTAGCGGGGCCTTATACTTCTCTAGCCAAAAACATTCAGTACTTC
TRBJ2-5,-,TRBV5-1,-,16,CASSLDGTRVLETQYF,TGCGCCAGCAGCTTGGATGGGACCAGAGTATTAGAGACCCAGTACTTC
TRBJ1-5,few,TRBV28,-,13,CATLSGEAQPQHF,TGTGCCACCCTTAGCGGGGAGGCTCAGCCCCAGCATTTT
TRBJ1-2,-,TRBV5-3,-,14,CARSPGGIADGYTF,TGTGCCAGAAGCCCCGGGGGAATTGCGGATGGCTACACCTTC
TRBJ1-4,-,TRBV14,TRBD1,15,CASSRQGAEAEKLFF,TGTGCCAGCAGCCGTCAGGGGGCAGAAGCTGAAAAACTGTTTTTT
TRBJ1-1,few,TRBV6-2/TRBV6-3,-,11,CASSGQPEAFF,TGTGCCAGCAGTGGGCAGCCTGAAGCTTTCTTT
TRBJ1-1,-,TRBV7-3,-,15,CASSLGYRQNTEAFF,TGTGCCAGCAGCTTAGGGTATCGACAGAACACTGAAGCTTTCTTT
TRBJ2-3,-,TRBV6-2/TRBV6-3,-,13,CASSFTFRDTQYF,TGTGCCAGCAGTTTTACCTTCCGAGATACGCAGTATTTT
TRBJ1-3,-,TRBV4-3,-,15,CASSQDKHSGNTIYF,TGCGCCAGCAGCCAAGATAAACACTCTGGAAACACCATATATTTT
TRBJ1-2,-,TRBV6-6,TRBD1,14,CASSSDRGSYGYTF,TGTGCCAGCAGTTCGGACAGGGGGAGCTATGGCTACACCTTC
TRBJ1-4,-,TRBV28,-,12,CASGTLPEKLFF,TGTGCCAGCGGGACCCTTCCGGAAAAACTGTTTTTT
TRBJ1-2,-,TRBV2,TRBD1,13,CASSTRDRDGYTF,TGTGCCAGCAGCACCCGGGACAGGGATGGCTACACCTTC
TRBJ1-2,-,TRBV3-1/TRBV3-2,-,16,CASSLRPGLVNYGYTF,TGTGCCAGCAGCCTCCGCCCAGGCCTAGTTAACTATGGCTACACCTTC
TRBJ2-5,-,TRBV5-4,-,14,CASSLLDERETQYF,TGTGCCAGCAGCTTGCTGGACGAACGGGAGACCCAGTACTTC
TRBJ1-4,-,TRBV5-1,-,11,CASSDEVELFF,TGCGCCAGCAGTGACGAGGTAGAACTGTTTTTT
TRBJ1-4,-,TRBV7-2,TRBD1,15,CASSPRDRENEKLFF,TGTGCCAGCAGCCCCCGGGACAGGGAAAATGAAAAACTGTTTTTT
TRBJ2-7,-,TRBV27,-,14,CASSFDRSSYEQYF,TGTGCCAGCAGTTTCGACAGGAGCTCCTACGAGCAGTACTTC
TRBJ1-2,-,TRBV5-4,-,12,CASSSDAGGYTF,TGTGCCAGCAGCTCTGACGCGGGGGGCTACACCTTC
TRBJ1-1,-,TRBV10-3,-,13,CAISGNTRTEAFF,TGTGCCATCAGTGGTAACACACGCACTGAAGCTTTCTTT
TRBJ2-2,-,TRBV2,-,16,CASSEGAGGGHGELFF,TGTGCCAGCAGTGAAGGGGCAGGAGGCGGCCACGGGGAGCTGTTTTTT
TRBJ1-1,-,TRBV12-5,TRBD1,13,CASGLQGVTEAFF,TGTGCTAGTGGTTTGCAGGGGGTAACTGAAGCTTTCTTT
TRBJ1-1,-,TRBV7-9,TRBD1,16,CASSLVTGGPNTEAFF,TGTGCCAGCAGCTTAGTCACAGGGGGCCCGAACACTGAAGCTTTCTTT
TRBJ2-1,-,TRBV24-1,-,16,CATSDFLEGAGTSQFF,TGTGCCACCAGTGATTTTTTAGAGGGGGCGGGAACATCGCAGTTCTTC
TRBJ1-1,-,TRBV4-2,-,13,CASSQPPSPGAFF,TGTGCCAGCAGCCAACCCCCTTCACCTGGGGCTTTCTTT
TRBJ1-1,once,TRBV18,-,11,CASSIGVEAFF,TGTGCCAGCTCAATTGGGGTTGAAGCTTTCTTT
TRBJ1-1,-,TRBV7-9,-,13,CASSLRGDSEAFF,TGTGCCAGCAGCTTACGAGGGGACTCGGAAGCTTTCTTT
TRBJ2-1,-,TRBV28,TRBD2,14,CASNGAGGPNEQFF,TGTGCCAGCAATGGGGCGGGGGGGCCGAATGAGCAGTTCTTC
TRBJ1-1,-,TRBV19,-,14,CASRLRGMNTEAFF,TGTGCCAGTAGACTTAGAGGAATGAACACTGAAGCTTTCTTT
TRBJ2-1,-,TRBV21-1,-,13,CASSAAVYNEQFF,TGTGCCAGCAGTGCAGCGGTGTACAATGAGCAGTTCTTC
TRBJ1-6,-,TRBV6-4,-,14,CASSRQDRNSPLHF,TGTGCCAGCAGTCGTCAGGATAGGAATTCACCCCTCCACTTT
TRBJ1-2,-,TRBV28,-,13,CASIETGSYGYTF,TGTGCCAGCATCGAGACGGGGAGCTATGGCTACACCTTC
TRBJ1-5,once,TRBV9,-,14,CASSVGPEDQPQHF,TGTGCCAGCAGCGTAGGCCCCGAAGATCAGCCCCAGCATTTT
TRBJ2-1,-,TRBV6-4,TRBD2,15,CASSLAGGLYNEQFF,TGTGCCAGCAGTCTAGCGGGGGGGCTCTACAATGAGCAGTTCTTC
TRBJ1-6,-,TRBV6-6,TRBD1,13,CASRGTGRSPLHF,TGTGCCAGCAGGGGGACAGGGAGGTCACCCCTCCACTTT
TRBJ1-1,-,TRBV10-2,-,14,CASSSGHRNTEAFF,TGCGCCAGCAGTTCGGGACACAGGAACACTGAAGCTTTCTTT
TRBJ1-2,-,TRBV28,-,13,CASSFAGANGYTF,TGTGCCAGCAGTTTCGCTGGGGCGAATGGCTACACCTTC
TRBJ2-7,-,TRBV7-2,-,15,CASSARRGNYYEQYF,TGTGCCAGCAGCGCCCGGAGGGGGAACTACTACGAGCAGTACTTC
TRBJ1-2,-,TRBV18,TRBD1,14,CASSLTGGAYGYTF,TGTGCCAGCTCACTTACAGGGGGCGCTTATGGCTACACCTTC
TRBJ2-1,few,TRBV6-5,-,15,CASSRGPPPWNEQFF,TGTGCCAGCAGCAGGGGTCCACCCCCCTGGAATGAGCAGTTCTTC
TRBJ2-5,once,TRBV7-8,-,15,CASSSVRDSKETQYF,TGTGCCAGCAGCTCCGTCCGGGACTCAAAAGAGACCCAGTACTTC
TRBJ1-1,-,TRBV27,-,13,CASSSTGRTLAFF,TGTGCCAGCAGTTCGACGGGACGGACGCTTGCTTTCTTT
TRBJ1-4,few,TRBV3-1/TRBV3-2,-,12,CASSLTGEKLFF,TGTGCCAGCAGCCTGACCGGAGAAAAACTGTTTTTT
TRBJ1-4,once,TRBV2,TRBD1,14,CASIDRGRGEKLFF,TGTGCCAGCATTGACAGGGGGCGCGGGGAAAAACTGTTTTTT
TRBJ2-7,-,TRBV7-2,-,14,CASSPGRSSYEQYF,TGTGCCAGCAGCCCGGGACGTTCGTCCTACGAGCAGTACTTC
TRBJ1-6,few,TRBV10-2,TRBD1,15,CASSDLGQGSSPLHF,TGCGCCAGCAGTGACCTTGGACAGGGTAGTTCACCCCTCCACTTT
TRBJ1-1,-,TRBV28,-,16,CASSPSLGRMNTEAFF,TGTGCCAGCAGTCCCTCGCTGGGACGGATGAACACTGAAGCTTTCTTT
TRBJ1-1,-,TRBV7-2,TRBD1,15,CASSFRDRVATEAFF,TGTGCCAGCAGCTTCCGGGACAGGGTGGCCACTGAAGCTTTCTTT
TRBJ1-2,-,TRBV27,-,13,CASSSPQGRGYTF,TGTGCCAGCAGTTCCCCACAGGGAAGAGGCTACACCTTC
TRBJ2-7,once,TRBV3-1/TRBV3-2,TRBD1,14,CASSPPDRAHEQYF,TGTGCCAGCAGCCCCCCGGACAGGGCCCACGAGCAGTACTTC
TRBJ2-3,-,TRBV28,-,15,CASSLLAGSTDTQYF,TGTGCCAGCAGTTTATTGGCGGGGTCCACAGATACGCAGTATTTT
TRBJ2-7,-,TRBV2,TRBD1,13,CASSIHPQGAPVF,TGTGCCAGCAGCATACACCCACAGGGGGCGCCGGTCTTC